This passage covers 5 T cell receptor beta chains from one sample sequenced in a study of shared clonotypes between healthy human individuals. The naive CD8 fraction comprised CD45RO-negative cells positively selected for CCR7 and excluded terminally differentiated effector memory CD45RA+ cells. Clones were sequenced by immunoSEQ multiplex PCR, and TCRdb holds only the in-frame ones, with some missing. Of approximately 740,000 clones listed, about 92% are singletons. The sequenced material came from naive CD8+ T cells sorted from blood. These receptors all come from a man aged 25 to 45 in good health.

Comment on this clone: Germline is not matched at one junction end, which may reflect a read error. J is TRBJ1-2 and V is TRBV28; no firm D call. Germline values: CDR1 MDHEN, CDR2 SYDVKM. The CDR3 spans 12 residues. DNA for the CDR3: TGTGCCAGCAGTTTATGGGCCTATGGCCACACCTTC. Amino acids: CASSLWAYGHTF.

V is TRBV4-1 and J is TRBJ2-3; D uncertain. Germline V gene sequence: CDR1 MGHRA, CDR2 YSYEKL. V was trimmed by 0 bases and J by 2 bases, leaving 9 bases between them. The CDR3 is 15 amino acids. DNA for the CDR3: TGCGCCAGCAGCCAAGAAGGTTCCGACACAGATACGCAGTATTTT. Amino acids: CASSQEGSDTDTQYF.

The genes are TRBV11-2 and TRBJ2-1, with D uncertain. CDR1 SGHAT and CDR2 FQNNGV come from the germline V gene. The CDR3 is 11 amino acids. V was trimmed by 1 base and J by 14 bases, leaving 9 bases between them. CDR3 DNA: TGTGCCAGCAGCTTAGCGGGTTGGGAGTTCTTC. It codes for CASSLAGWEFF.

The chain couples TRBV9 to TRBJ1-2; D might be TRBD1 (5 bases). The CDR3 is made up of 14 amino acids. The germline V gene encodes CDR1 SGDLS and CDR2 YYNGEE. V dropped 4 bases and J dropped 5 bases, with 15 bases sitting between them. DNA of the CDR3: TGTGCCAGCAGCCAAGGGGACGGGGGATATGGCTACACCTTC. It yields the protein CASSQGDGGYGYTF.

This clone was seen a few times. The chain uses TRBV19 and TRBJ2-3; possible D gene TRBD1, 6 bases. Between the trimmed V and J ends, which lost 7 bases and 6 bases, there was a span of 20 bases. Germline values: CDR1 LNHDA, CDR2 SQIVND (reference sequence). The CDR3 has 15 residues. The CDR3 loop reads CASKPQGTIADTQYF. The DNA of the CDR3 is TGTGCCAGTAAGCCCCAGGGGACGATTGCGGATACGCAGTATTTT. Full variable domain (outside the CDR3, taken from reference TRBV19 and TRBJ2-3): DGGITQSPKYLFRKEGQNVTLSCEQNLNHDAMYWYRQDPGQGLRLIYYSQIVNDFQKGDIAEGYSVSREKKESFPLTVTSAQKNPTAFYLCASKPQGTIADTQYFGPGTRLTVL.